The T cell receptor (beta chain) described here comes from a study of blood T cell repertoires in COVID-19. As for the study in general: Donors in the United States, Italy and Spain gave samples during acute or convalescent COVID-19. Nucleic acid was either cDNA or gDNA, and it came from T cells, B-cell-depleted T cells, or PBMCs.

The data were produced by immunoSEQ multiplex PCR, yet TCRdb's version contains in-frame clones alone and is incomplete. The repertoire consists of hundreds of thousands of clones, with approximately 91% occurring once and the leading ten covering roughly 8.3%. Seattle cases were enrolled at active infection and followed longitudinally. V was cut by 2 bases and J by 2 bases, with 10 bases left in between. The CDR3 runs to 14 residues. Per germline, CDR1 GTSNPN and CDR2 SVGIG (reference sequence). What was sequenced was peripheral blood. The TCR originated in a woman in her forties or fifties with COVID-19, enrolled during active disease. The chain links TRBV30 to TRBJ1-3; TRBD1 is a possible D gene (5 bases). CDR3: CAWSRGVTGNTIYF. Written as DNA, the CDR3 is TGTGCCTGGAGTCGGGGGGTCACTGGAAACACCATATATTTT. The whole variable domain, remainder taken from reference TRBV30 and TRBJ1-3, is SQTIHQWPATLVQPVGSPLSLECTVEGTSNPNLYWYRQAAGRGLQLLFYSVGIGQISSEVPQNLSASRPQDRQFILSSKKLLLSDSGFYLCAWSRGVTGNTIYFGEGSWLTVV.